This TCR beta chain came from a study of control samples from healthy donors and cancer patients. Trimming removed 5 bases at V and 5 bases at J, with 15 bases between. Germline CDR1 and CDR2: SGHTA and FQGNSA. The CDR3 runs to 14 residues. Using immunoSEQ multiplex PCR, the repertoire was profiled, and TCRdb retains in-frame clones only, with some absent. The sample lists about 89,000 clones, about 83% seen once, with roughly 2.1% in the top ten. The chain is built from TRBV7-2 and TRBJ1-1, with TRBD1 as a possible D gene (5 bases). The sequence was obtained from a woman in her thirties or forties in good health. Sequencing was carried out using blood. The CDR3 here is CASSPRGGKTEAFF. The CDR3 DNA sequence: TGTGCCAGCAGCCCGAGGGGTGGGAAGACTGAAGCTTTCTTT. Full variable domain (remainder filled in from reference TRBV7-2 and TRBJ1-1): GAGVSQSPSNKVTEKGKDVELRCDPISGHTALYWYRQSLGQGLEFLIYFQGNSAPDKSGLPSDRFSAERTGGSVSTLTIQRTQQEDSAVYLCASSPRGGKTEAFFGQGTRLTVV.